One and the same sample provided the 25 T cell receptor beta chains below, sequenced in a study of blood T cell repertoires in COVID-19. Data came from immunoSEQ multiplex PCR; TCRdb stores just in-frame clones and leaves some out. The data show hundreds of thousands of clones, 84% seen once. Sequenced sample: peripheral blood. These receptors all stem from a woman older than 75 with active or convalescent COVID-19.

The V call is TRBV9, the J call TRBJ1-1; D is uncertain. Germline V CDR1 and CDR2: SGDLS, YYNGEE. The CDR3 is 15 amino acids. Deletions cut 3 bases from V and 0 bases from J, with 12 bases between. The chain's CDR3 is CASSANSLMNTEAFF. In nucleotides, the CDR3 is TGTGCCAGCAGCGCGAACAGCCTTATGAACACTGAAGCTTTCTTT.

This clone showed up just a few times. The J gene is TRBJ2-7, the V gene TRBV11-2; 7 bases are shared with TRBD1. V lost 3 bases, J lost 3 bases, and 5 bases stayed unmatched. This CDR3 contains 14 residues. The germline CDR1 and CDR2 sequences are SGHAT and FQNNGV. The CDR3 sequence is CASSFMTGHYEQYF. CDR3 nucleotide sequence: TGTGCCAGCAGCTTTATGACAGGGCACTACGAGCAGTACTTC.

The CDR3 DNA is TGTGCCAGCAGTTTAGGGACAGGGCATAATGAAAAACTGTTTTTT. Its translation: CASSLGTGHNEKLFF. This sequence joins TRBV27 and TRBJ1-4; 9 bases are shared with TRBD1. The CDR3 runs 15 residues. V lost 2 bases and J lost 4; bases outside the gene matches: 2. Germline V gene sequence: CDR1 MNHEY, CDR2 SMNVEV (reference sequence).

V is TRBV14 and J is TRBJ1-1; TRBD1 matches 12 bases. Trimming took 2 bases from V and 1 from J; bases not matched to a gene: 8. The CDR3 runs 18 residues. The germline gives CDR1 SGHDN, CDR2 FVKESK. CDR3 residues: CASSQRPGQGARNTEAFF. Written as DNA, the CDR3 is TGTGCCAGCAGCCAAAGGCCGGGACAGGGGGCGAGGAACACTGAAGCTTTCTTT.

The chain combines TRBV5-1 with TRBJ1-2, with 8 bases identical to TRBD1. CDR3 length equals 15 residues. The junction had 9 bases not matched to a gene; V was cut back by 5 bases and J by 3 bases. Germline CDR1 reads SGHRS; CDR2 reads YFSETQ. As DNA, the CDR3 is TGCGCCAGCAGAGCGGGACAGGCGAATGACTATGGCTACACCTTC. It translates to CASRAGQANDYGYTF.

V is TRBV19 and J is TRBJ2-1; weak D call: TRBD2 (6 bases). CDR3 length: 15 amino acids. The V gene's germline CDR1 is LNHDA and CDR2 SQIVND (reference sequence). Trimming took off 7 bases at V and 3 bases at J, with 16 bases between the two ends. This chain's CDR3 is CASTRGTGDYNEQFF. Written as DNA, the CDR3 is TGTGCCAGTACCCGCGGGACGGGGGACTACAATGAGCAGTTCTTC.

The chain recombines TRBV19 with TRBJ2-2; TRBD2 might be the D (7 bases). This CDR3 has 14 residues. CDR1 and CDR2 (germline): LNHDA, SQIVND (reference sequence). The V gene lost 10 bases and the J gene lost 4 bases, with 16 bases spanning the gap. In DNA, the CDR3 is TGTGCCACGCGAAGGGGGGGTTTCACCGGGGAGCTGTTTTTT. As protein: CATRRGGFTGELFF.

The chain is built from TRBV10-2 and TRBJ1-6; D may be TRBD1 (5 bases). Deletions cut 4 bases from V and 7 bases from J, with 14 bases between. The CDR3 runs 15 residues. Looked up from germline, CDR1 is WSHSY and CDR2 is SAAADI. CDR3 coding DNA: TGCGCCAGCAGTGGGGGCCAAGGGTCCAATTCACCCCTCCACTTT. As protein: CASSGGQGSNSPLHF.

V and J are TRBV5-6 and TRBJ2-2; the D is unclear. V was cut by 0 bases and J by 6 bases, with 6 bases left in between. The CDR3 is 13 residues long. Germline assignment: CDR1 SGHDT and CDR2 YYEEEE. CDR3 in DNA: TGTGCCAGCAGCTTGGTTTTCGCCGGGGAGCTGTTTTTT. Protein sequence: CASSLVFAGELFF. The variable domain in full, with the rest retrieved from reference TRBV5-6 and TRBJ2-2, is DAGVTQSPTHLIKTRGQQVTLRCSPKSGHDTVSWYQQALGQGPQFIFQYYEEEERQRGNFPDRFSGHQFPNYSSELNVNALLLGDSALYLCASSLVFAGELFFGEGSRLTVL.

The genes are TRBV27 and TRBJ1-2; 10 bases match TRBD1. V trimming: 5 bases; J trimming: 4 bases; junction bases outside the gene matches: 7. The CDR3 covers 15 residues. CDR1 MNHEY and CDR2 SMNVEV come from the germline V gene (reference sequence). This CDR3 is CASSPGQGVAYGYTF. The CDR3 bases are TGTGCCAGCAGTCCCGGACAGGGGGTCGCCTATGGCTACACCTTC.

V gene TRBV20-1 combines with J gene TRBJ2-5; no firm D call. From germline, CDR1 is DFQATT and CDR2 SNEGSKA (reference sequence). This CDR3 region has 14 residues. V was clipped by 3 bases and J by 2 bases, with 13 bases between them. The DNA of the CDR3 is TGCAGTGCTAGTAACAGCCAGCCTCAAGAGACCCAGTACTTC. This sequence encodes CSASNSQPQETQYF.

This chain uses TRBV15 with TRBJ2-1; TRBD1 aligns across 9 bases. V lost 2 bases, J lost 4 bases, and 6 bases stayed unmatched. The CDR3 contains 16 residues. Germline V lookup: CDR1 LNHNV, CDR2 YYDKDF (reference sequence). CDR3 in DNA: TGTGCCACCAGCAGATTTACAGGGGGCGGGTACAATGAGCAGTTCTTC. It is translated as CATSRFTGGGYNEQFF.

This clone came up once. This chain connects TRBV5-1 to TRBJ1-1; D remains ambiguous. The ends were cut back, 0 bases at V and 3 bases at J, with 12 bases in the middle. In germline, CDR1 is SGHRS, CDR2 YFSETQ. The CDR3 has 15 residues. The CDR3 region is CASSLVPGIDTEAFF. CDR3 nucleotide sequence: TGCGCCAGCAGCTTGGTGCCGGGAATAGACACTGAAGCTTTCTTT. The variable domain in full, completed from reference TRBV5-1 and TRBJ1-1, reads KAGVTQTPRYLIKTRGQQVTLSCSPISGHRSVSWYQQTPGQGLQFLFEYFSETQRNKGNFPGRFSGRQFSNSRSEMNVSTLELGDSALYLCASSLVPGIDTEAFFGQGTRLTVV.

This clone was seen more than once but under ten times. The V call is TRBV18, the J call TRBJ1-5; tentatively, D is TRBD1 (5 bases). Germline-derived CDR1 and CDR2 are KGHSH and LQKENI. The CDR3 contains 13 residues. Trimming took off 3 bases at V and 7 bases at J, with 10 bases between the two ends. This chain's CDR3 is CASSPGLEQPQHF. The CDR3 bases are TGTGCCAGCTCACCGGGGCTGGAACAGCCCCAGCATTTT.

This chain uses TRBV19 with TRBJ1-1; 9 bases map to TRBD1. The CDR3 contains 16 residues. The trim removed 5 bases at V and 0 bases at J, leaving 7 bases unmatched. The germline V gene encodes CDR1 LNHDA and CDR2 SQIVND (reference sequence). This CDR3 reads CASSLTGGRLNTEAFF. CDR3 bases: TGTGCCAGTAGTTTGACAGGGGGGAGATTGAACACTGAAGCTTTCTTT.

The rearrangement links TRBV6-5 to TRBJ2-2; D remains unclear. Germline V CDR1 and CDR2: MNHEY, SVGAGI. Trimming shortened V by 6 bases and J by 7 bases, and 12 bases separated the two germline ends. The CDR3 is 13 amino acids. CDR3 DNA sequence: TGTGCCAGCAGACTCACTCCAAACGGGGAGCTGTTTTTT. This gives the protein CASRLTPNGELFF.

The table lists this clone with a few counts. This chain connects TRBV5-6 to TRBJ2-7, with 7 bases fitting TRBD2. V dropped 1 base and J dropped 0; count of bases not matched to a gene: 4. The CDR3 loop spans 15 amino acids. Germline V lookup: CDR1 SGHDT, CDR2 YYEEEE. CDR3 amino acids: CASSLSGTNSYEQYF. The CDR3, as DNA: TGTGCCAGCAGCTTGAGTGGGACTAACTCCTACGAGCAGTACTTC.

In its sample, this clone was seen once. The rearrangement uses TRBV3-1 (or the pseudogene TRBV3-2) and TRBJ1-5, with D perhaps matching TRBD1 (6 bases). Between the trimmed V and J ends, which lost 0 bases and 7 bases, there was a span of 10 bases. CDR1 and CDR2 (germline): LGHDT, YNNKEL (reference sequence). The CDR3 contains 14 residues. The CDR3 DNA is TGTGCCAGCAGCCAAGACAACAGGGTCCAGCCCCAGCATTTT. Translation gives CASSQDNRVQPQHF.

Regarding this clone: Relative to the germline gene, one junction end is altered; a read error may explain this. The chain carries TRBV7-2 and TRBJ2-5; TRBD2 matches at 12 bases. Germline CDR1 and CDR2: SGHTA and FQGNSA. The CDR3 consists of 15 residues. The CDR3 nucleotides read TGTGCCAGCAGTTTAGGACTAGCGGGGACAGGCGCCCAGTACTTC. Translated: CASSLGLAGTGAQYF.

A word on this clone: The same CDR3 can be traced to other DNA sequences in this sample. The V gene is TRBV18, the J gene TRBJ1-1; tentatively, D is TRBD1 (5 bases). Germline CDR1 and CDR2: KGHSH and LQKENI. V was cut by 3 bases and J by 1 base, with 6 bases left in between. The CDR3 is 13 residues long. In nucleotides, the CDR3 is TGTGCCAGCTCACCGACAGAGAACACTGAAGCTTTCTTT. Protein product: CASSPTENTEAFF.

The chain uses TRBV6-4 and TRBJ2-1; TRBD2 agrees at 11 bases. V was pared by 7 bases and J by 6 bases, with 11 bases of the junction left unmatched. The CDR3 consists of 16 residues. Per the germline V gene, CDR1 is MRHNA and CDR2 is SNTAGT. The CDR3 reads CASNHPLSGGGNEQFF. The CDR3 DNA sequence: TGTGCCAGCAATCACCCCCTTAGCGGGGGGGGCAATGAGCAGTTCTTC.

The chain is built from TRBV29-1 and TRBJ2-1, with no clear D. Germline CDR1 reads SQVTM; CDR2 reads ANQGSEA. With 2 bases removed from V and 0 bases from J, the gap between germline ends came to 11 bases. CDR3 size: 15 residues. The CDR3 DNA is TGCAGCGTTGAATGGAGTTCAAGCTCCTACAATGAGCAGTTCTTC. Its protein is CSVEWSSSSYNEQFF.

The chain combines TRBV15 with TRBJ1-1, with D perhaps TRBD1 (5 bases). CDR3 length: 15 amino acids. Trimming removed 7 bases at V and 6 bases at J, with 21 bases between. Germline V lookup: CDR1 LNHNV, CDR2 YYDKDF (reference sequence). The CDR3 is CATTIRGGGISEAFF. Here the CDR3 DNA reads TGTGCCACCACTATAAGGGGTGGGGGGATCTCTGAAGCTTTCTTT.

This chain joins TRBV28 and TRBJ1-5; tentatively, D is TRBD1 (6 bases). This CDR3 is built from 14 residues. In germline, CDR1 is MDHEN, CDR2 SYDVKM. The V end was cut by 5 bases, the J end by 10 bases, with 18 bases between. The CDR3 here is CASSPSRDIGPQHF. CDR3 nucleotides: TGTGCCAGCAGTCCGTCCCGGGACATCGGTCCCCAGCATTTT.

This chain uses TRBV7-2 with TRBJ1-5, with TRBD1 matching over 7 bases. The CDR3 loop spans 16 amino acids. CDR1 SGHTA and CDR2 FQGNSA come from the germline V gene. J gave up 3 bases and V 3 bases, and 8 bases lay outside the gene matches. The CDR3 DNA reads TGTGCCAGCAGCTTCTCGACAGGGAGTACCAATCAGCCCCAGCATTTT. The encoded protein is CASSFSTGSTNQPQHF.